This T cell receptor (beta chain) was recorded in a study of T cells after yellow fever vaccination. General study findings and limits: Faster peaking, at day 5 versus 15, marked a secondary response that was weaker. Reappearing after the booster were most of the clones from primary vaccination (less than 97% CD4, about 87% CD8).

A remark on this clonotype: What it binds is unknown.

A process of 5'RACE template switching, which added a universal primer site and UMIs, was used to make TCR cDNA. TCRdb recomputed calls from the 5' RACE reads with MiXCR, one row per CDR3 protein. Among about 350,000 distinct CDR3 sequences listed, approximately 4% were seen once. The CDR3 is 14 amino acids. The V gene lost 1 base and the J gene lost 7 bases, with 9 bases spanning the gap. From germline, CDR1 is SGHRS and CDR2 YFSETQ. The J gene is TRBJ1-6, the V gene TRBV5-1; D not certain. The starting material was PBMCs, obtained 5 days after the yellow fever booster vaccination. This sequence originates from a man aged 18 to 35 who received the YFV17D yellow fever vaccine. Here the CDR3 reads CASSLWQTNSPLHF. Written as DNA, the CDR3 is TGCGCCAGCAGCTTGTGGCAGACAAATTCACCCCTCCACTTT.